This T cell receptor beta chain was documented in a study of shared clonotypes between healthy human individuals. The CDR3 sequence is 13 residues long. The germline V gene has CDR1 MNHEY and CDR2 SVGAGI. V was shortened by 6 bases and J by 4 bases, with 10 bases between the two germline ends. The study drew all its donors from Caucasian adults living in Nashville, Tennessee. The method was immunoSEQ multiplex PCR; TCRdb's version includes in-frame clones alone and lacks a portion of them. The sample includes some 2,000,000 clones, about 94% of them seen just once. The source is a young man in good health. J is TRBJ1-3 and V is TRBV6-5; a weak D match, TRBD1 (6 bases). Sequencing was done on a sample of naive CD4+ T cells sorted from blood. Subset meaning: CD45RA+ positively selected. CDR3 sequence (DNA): TGTGCCAGCAGCAACAGGGTCGGAAACACCATATATTTT. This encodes CASSNRVGNTIYF.